These T cell receptor beta chains were read from a single sample in a study of CXCR3-negative and CXCR3-positive naive CD8 T cells. TCRdb reprocessed the 5' RACE reads; each CDR3 protein has one entry and no DNA is given. Recorded for this sample: fewer than 6,500 distinct CDR3 sequences. The specimen sequenced was naive CXCR3+ CD8+ T cells from blood. These receptors were collected from a human donor in good health. Some clones in this sample may be carry-over from other donors' samples. Each CDR3 is given with its conserved first and last residue. The listing skips clone size in some rows; elsewhere it reads once, few, many or a size class.

J gene,V gene,clone size,CDR3 protein
TRBJ2-2,TRBV24-1,large,CATSDLGWQGNTGELFF
TRBJ1-1,TRBV28,medium-sized,CASSLTGLADTEAFF
TRBJ2-3,TRBV20-1,medium-sized,CSARVGREAFTDTQYF
TRBJ1-2,TRBV29-1,-,CSVTGHYGYTF
TRBJ2-1,TRBV29-1,medium-sized,CSVERANLGEQFF
TRBJ1-2,TRBV29-1,-,CSVTGGDYGYTF
TRBJ2-7,TRBV20-1,medium-sized,CSARDSPRNSYEQYF
TRBJ2-5,TRBV29-1,medium-sized,CSVGETAGTSGGETQYF
TRBJ2-3,TRBV18,medium-sized,CASFGGSTGDTQYF
TRBJ2-7,TRBV29-1,medium-sized,CSVEGGAGSYEQYF
TRBJ2-3,TRBV29-1,-,CSSRTRPDTQYF
TRBJ1-1,TRBV5-6,-,CASSFPPAVMAEAFF
TRBJ2-1,TRBV15,medium-sized,CATSRDRGGLYNEQFF
TRBJ1-2,TRBV29-1,medium-sized,CSVEEAGVYGYTF
TRBJ2-7,TRBV7-3,medium-sized,CASSPWEGSAYEQYF
TRBJ1-1,TRBV10-1,-,CASSESEGMNTEAFF
TRBJ1-2,TRBV9,medium-sized,CASSVGVMGNSITNYGYTF
TRBJ2-7,TRBV5-5,-,CASSFIGGSEYEQYF